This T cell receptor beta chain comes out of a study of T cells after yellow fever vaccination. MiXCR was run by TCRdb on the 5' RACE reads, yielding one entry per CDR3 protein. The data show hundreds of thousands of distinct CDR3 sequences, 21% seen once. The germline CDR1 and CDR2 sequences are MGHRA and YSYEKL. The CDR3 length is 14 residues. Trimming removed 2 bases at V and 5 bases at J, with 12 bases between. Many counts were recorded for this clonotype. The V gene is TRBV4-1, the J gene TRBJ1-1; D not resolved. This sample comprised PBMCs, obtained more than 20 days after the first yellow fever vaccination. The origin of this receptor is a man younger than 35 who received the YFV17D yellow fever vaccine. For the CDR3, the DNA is TGCGCCAGCAGCCAACAAACCCTCCCGACTGAAGCTTTCTTT. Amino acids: CASSQQTLPTEAFF.